This T cell receptor beta chain was sequenced during a study of cytomegalovirus exposure and HLA in healthy donors. The germline CDR1 and CDR2 sequences are SQVTM and ANQGSEA. V shed 6 bases, J shed 3 bases, and the junction held 9 bases outside the gene matches. The CDR3 has 15 amino acids. Broader study findings: A prior analysis recorded that most TCR beta V segments were productive about 90% or about 30% of the time. Rare TCR sequences predominated, though certain public TCRs were found in many donors. Altogether, some 170 TCR beta chains were recorded as cytomegalovirus-associated. In a later analysis, TCR beta V- and J-gene trimming was associated with a missense DCLRE1C variant.

Note on this clone: Its antigen is undetermined.

Researchers ran the PCR with 60 Vbeta and 13 Jbeta primers. Repertoires were generated with immunoSEQ multiplex PCR, while TCRdb's copy carries only in-frame clones and drops some. The data show some 130,000 clones, with 60% to 85% seen just once and 1% held by the top ten. The receptor was isolated from a human donor in good health. Sequencing used PBMCs. This rearrangement joins TRBV29-1 to TRBJ2-1; 9 bases match TRBD1. CDR3 amino acids: CSVPPGQGSYNEQFF. CDR3 coding DNA: TGCAGCGTCCCCCCGGGACAGGGTAGCTACAATGAGCAGTTCTTC.